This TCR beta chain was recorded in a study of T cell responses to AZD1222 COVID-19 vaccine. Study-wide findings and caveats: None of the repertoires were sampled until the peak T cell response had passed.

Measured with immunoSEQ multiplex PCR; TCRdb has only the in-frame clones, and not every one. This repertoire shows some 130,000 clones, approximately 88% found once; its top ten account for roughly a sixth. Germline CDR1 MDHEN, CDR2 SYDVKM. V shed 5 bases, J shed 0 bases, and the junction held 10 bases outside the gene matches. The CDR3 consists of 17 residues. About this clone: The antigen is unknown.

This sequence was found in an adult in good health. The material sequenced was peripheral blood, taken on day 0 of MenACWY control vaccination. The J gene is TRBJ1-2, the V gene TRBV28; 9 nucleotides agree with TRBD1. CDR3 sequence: CASSAVGTGIANYGYTF. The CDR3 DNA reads TGTGCCAGCAGTGCGGTAGGGACAGGGATTGCTAACTATGGCTACACCTTC.